This T cell receptor (beta chain) was profiled in a study of long-term antiretroviral therapy in people with HIV. Notes on this clone: The antigen is unknown.

V lost 2 bases, J lost 0 bases, and 22 bases stayed unmatched. The CDR3 contains 23 residues. Germline V gives CDR1 MNHNS, CDR2 SASEGT. The study's findings and limits: Clones that had undergone expansion before ART dominated the repertoire at all time points. There were no data on ART adherence, viral resistance or therapy changes, a gap that limits inferences about post-ART repertoire changes.

Held in samples before DNA extraction were roughly 0.95-11 million cryopreserved PBMC. The assay, immunoSEQ v3.0, was run at survey level. Assay used: immunoSEQ multiplex PCR; TCRdb lists only in-frame clones, some missing. The sample carries 35,000 or so clones, approximately 83% recorded once. The chain is built from TRBV6-1 and TRBJ2-1; 10 positions agree with TRBD2. Specimen: unsorted PBMCs, collected 2.2 years after starting antiretroviral therapy. The sequence came from a young man with HIV. The CDR3, as DNA: TGTGCCAGCAGTGAACCGAGCGGAATCAGTCTAGCGGGGGACGCGAGCTCCTACAATGAGCAGTTCTTC. This translates into CASSEPSGISLAGDASSYNEQFF.